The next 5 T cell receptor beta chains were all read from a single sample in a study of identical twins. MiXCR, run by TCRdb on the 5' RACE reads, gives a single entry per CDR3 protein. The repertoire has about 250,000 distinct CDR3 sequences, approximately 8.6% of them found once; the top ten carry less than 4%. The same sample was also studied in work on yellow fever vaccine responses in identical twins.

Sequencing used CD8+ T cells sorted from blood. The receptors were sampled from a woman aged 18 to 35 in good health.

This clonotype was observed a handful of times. As DNA, the CDR3 is TGTGCCAGCAGCTCCCGGGGCAACTCGGATACGCAGTATTTT. The encoded protein is CASSSRGNSDTQYF. The genes are TRBV7-2 and TRBJ2-3; the D call may be TRBD1 or TRBD2 (5 bases each). The CDR3 extends over 14 amino acids. CDR1 and CDR2 from the germline V gene are SGHTA and FQGNSA. Trimming shortened V by 4 bases and J by 6 bases, and 14 bases separated the two germline ends. The full variable domain, completed using reference TRBV7-2 and TRBJ2-3, is GAGVSQSPSNKVTEKGKDVELRCDPISGHTALYWYRQSLGQGLEFLIYFQGNSAPDKSGLPSDRFSAERTGGSVSTLTIQRTQQEDSAVYLCASSSRGNSDTQYFGPGTRLTVL.

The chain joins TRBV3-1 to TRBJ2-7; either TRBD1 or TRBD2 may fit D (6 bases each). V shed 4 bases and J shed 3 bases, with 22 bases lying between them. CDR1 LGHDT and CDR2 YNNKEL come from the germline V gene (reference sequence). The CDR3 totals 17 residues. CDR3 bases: TGTGCCAGCAGCCTCTCAGGGGACTGGGAACTCGTCTACGAGCAGTACTTC. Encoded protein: CASSLSGDWELVYEQYF.

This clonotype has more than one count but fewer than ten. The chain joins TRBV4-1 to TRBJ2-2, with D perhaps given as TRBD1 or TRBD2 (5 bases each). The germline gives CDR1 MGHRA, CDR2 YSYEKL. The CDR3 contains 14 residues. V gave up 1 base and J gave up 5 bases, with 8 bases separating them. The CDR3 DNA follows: TGCGCCAGCAGCCAAGTCGGGGCAACCGGGGAGCTGTTTTTT. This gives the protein CASSQVGATGELFF.

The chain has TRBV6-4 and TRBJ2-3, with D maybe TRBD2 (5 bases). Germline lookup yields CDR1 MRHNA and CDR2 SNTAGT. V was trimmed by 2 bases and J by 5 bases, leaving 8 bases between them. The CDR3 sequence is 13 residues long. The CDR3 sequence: CASSDLAGDTQYF. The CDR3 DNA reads TGTGCCAGCAGTGACCTTGCGGGAGATACGCAGTATTTT.

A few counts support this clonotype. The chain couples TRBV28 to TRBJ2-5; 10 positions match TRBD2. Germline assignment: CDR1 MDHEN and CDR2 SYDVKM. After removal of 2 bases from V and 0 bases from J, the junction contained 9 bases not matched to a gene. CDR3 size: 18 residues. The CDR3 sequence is CASSLGSGGPTYQETQYF. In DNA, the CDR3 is TGTGCCAGCAGTTTAGGTAGCGGGGGGCCTACTTACCAAGAGACCCAGTACTTC.